This is a list of T cell receptor beta chains from one sample in a study of CD8 T cells in ankylosing spondylitis. TCRdb recomputed calls from the 5' RACE reads with MiXCR, one row per CDR3 protein. The data contain fewer than 200,000 distinct CDR3 sequences, around 9.6% of them singletons. Material for sequencing was blood, either unsorted or a sorted T cell fraction (not recorded which). Every receptor here comes from a female donor with ankylosing spondylitis or in good health (not recorded which). The CDR3 runs from the conserved cysteine through the conserved F or W. A D gene is named only where the DNA matches it firmly. The size entry is marked missing in some rows and otherwise reads once, few, many or a size class.

clone_size: .; cdr3_length: 14; d_call: .; j_call: TRBJ2-7; v_call: TRBV7-3; cdr3_aa: CASSLAPAGYEQYF; cdr3_nt: TGTGCCAGCTCCCTAGCCCCGGCGGGGTACGAGCAGTACTTC
clone_size: .; cdr3_length: 14; d_call: .; j_call: TRBJ2-5; v_call: TRBV7-9; cdr3_aa: CASSVPSDQETQYF; cdr3_nt: TGTGCCAGCAGCGTCCCTAGCGACCAAGAGACCCAGTACTTC
clone_size: many; cdr3_length: 14; d_call: .; j_call: TRBJ2-2; v_call: TRBV7-2; cdr3_aa: CASSLGWNTGELFF; cdr3_nt: TGTGCCAGCAGCTTAGGGTGGAACACCGGGGAGCTGTTTTTT
clone_size: .; cdr3_length: 16; d_call: TRBD1; j_call: TRBJ1-2; v_call: TRBV4-1; cdr3_aa: CASSQDFGQGRGGYTF; cdr3_nt: TGCGCCAGCAGCCAAGATTTTGGACAGGGGCGAGGAGGCTACACCTTC
clone_size: few; cdr3_length: 11; d_call: .; j_call: TRBJ1-2; v_call: TRBV9; cdr3_aa: CASGDGGGYTF; cdr3_nt: TGTGCCAGCGGGGATGGGGGAGGCTACACCTTC
clone_size: .; cdr3_length: 15; d_call: TRBD1; j_call: TRBJ2-2; v_call: TRBV29-1; cdr3_aa: CSAKTGTDPTGELFF; cdr3_nt: TGCAGCGCTAAAACCGGGACAGACCCCACCGGGGAGCTGTTTTTT
clone_size: few; cdr3_length: 13; d_call: TRBD1; j_call: TRBJ2-7; v_call: TRBV6-2/TRBV6-3; cdr3_aa: CASRDRESGEQYF; cdr3_nt: TGTGCCAGCAGGGACAGGGAGTCTGGCGAGCAGTACTTC
clone_size: .; cdr3_length: 15; d_call: .; j_call: TRBJ2-7; v_call: TRBV9; cdr3_aa: CASSPSNGRIEEQYF; cdr3_nt: TGTGCCAGCAGCCCATCTAACGGGAGAATAGAAGAGCAGTACTTC
clone_size: few; cdr3_length: 14; d_call: .; j_call: TRBJ2-5; v_call: TRBV5-6; cdr3_aa: CASSWGRIQETQYF; cdr3_nt: TGTGCCAGCAGCTGGGGACGGATTCAAGAGACCCAGTACTTC
clone_size: .; cdr3_length: 14; d_call: .; j_call: TRBJ2-7; v_call: TRBV9; cdr3_aa: CASSVDSRHYEQYF; cdr3_nt: TGTGCCAGCAGCGTAGACTCCCGGCACTACGAGCAGTACTTC